The next 21 T cell receptor beta chains were all read from a single sample in a study of identical twins. TCRdb recomputed calls from the 5' RACE reads with MiXCR, one row per CDR3 protein. Here the sample spans approximately 470,000 distinct CDR3 sequences, 13% to 15% being singletons. These same records also appear under a second study, on yellow fever vaccine responses in identical twins.

Material for sequencing was CD4+ T cells sorted from blood. Receptors originate from a woman aged 18-35 years in good health.

The chain uses TRBV7-3 and TRBJ1-2; D call uncertain. In germline, CDR1 is SGHTA, CDR2 FQGTGA. V was trimmed by 6 bases and J by 1 base, leaving 9 bases between them. The CDR3 is made up of 13 amino acids. CDR3 residues: CASSSAVNYGYTF. In DNA, the CDR3 is TGTGCCAGCAGTTCAGCGGTTAACTATGGCTACACCTTC.

The V and J genes are TRBV11-2 and TRBJ2-5, with D perhaps TRBD1 or TRBD2 (6 bases each). With 6 bases removed from V and 0 bases from J, the gap between germline ends came to 14 bases. The germline V gene encodes CDR1 SGHAT and CDR2 FQNNGV. The CDR3 spans 15 residues. As DNA, the CDR3 is TGTGCCAGCAGAGTTAGGGGGGCTTACCAAGAGACCCAGTACTTC. Its translation: CASRVRGAYQETQYF.

This clonotype was detected only a few times. The gene calls are TRBV2 and TRBJ2-1, with a possible D match to TRBD1 (5 bases). V gave up 9 bases and J gave up 0 bases, with 15 bases separating them. The CDR3 has 15 residues. Germline lookup yields CDR1 SNHLY and CDR2 FYNNEI. The chain's CDR3 is CARSRGQNSYNEQFF. In DNA form, the CDR3 reads TGTGCCAGATCTAGGGGCCAGAACTCCTACAATGAGCAGTTCTTC.

This chain joins TRBV6-1 and TRBJ1-1; D not resolved. The germline V gene encodes CDR1 MNHNS and CDR2 SASEGT. V was clipped by 7 bases and J by 5 bases, with 14 bases between them. The CDR3 is 13 residues long. The CDR3 sequence is CASKFSMGTEAFF. The CDR3 coding sequence is TGTGCCAGCAAATTCAGTATGGGGACTGAAGCTTTCTTT.

Only a few counts were recorded for this clonotype. J is TRBJ2-3 and V is TRBV5-8; D is undetermined. Germline-derived CDR1 and CDR2 are SGHTS and YDEGEE. V was shortened by 0 bases and J by 3 bases, with 17 bases between the two germline ends. The CDR3 is 17 amino acids. CDR3 sequence: CASSLAISTPWTDTQYF. DNA for the CDR3: TGTGCCAGCAGCTTGGCAATATCAACTCCCTGGACAGATACGCAGTATTTT.

This clonotype was observed many times. CDR3 region: CASSYQTGRRDTEAFF. Here the CDR3 DNA reads TGCGCCAGCAGCTACCAGACAGGGAGAAGGGACACTGAAGCTTTCTTT. The J gene is TRBJ1-1, the V gene TRBV5-1, with 7 bases fitting TRBD1. The CDR3 extends over 16 amino acids. Trimming took 3 bases from V and 3 from J; bases not matched to a gene: 11. Germline V lookup: CDR1 SGHRS, CDR2 YFSETQ.

V is TRBV7-9 and J is TRBJ1-5; D gene ambiguous. The V end was cut by 1 base, the J end by 2 bases, with 12 bases between. CDR3 length: 16 residues. Germline V gene data show CDR1 as SEHNR and CDR2 as FQNEAQ (reference sequence). The CDR3 spells CASSLDGGSGNQPQHF. The CDR3 DNA is TGTGCCAGCAGCTTAGACGGCGGGTCTGGCAATCAGCCCCAGCATTTT.

The V call is TRBV12-3 or TRBV12-4, the J call TRBJ1-1; TRBD1 matches at 8 bases. CDR3 size: 14 residues. V lost 5 bases to trimming and J lost 4 bases; unmatched junction nucleotides: 6. CDR3 region: CASSQGQVITEAFF. The CDR3 DNA sequence: TGTGCCAGCAGTCAGGGACAGGTCATCACTGAAGCTTTCTTT.

This clonotype came up a few times. The chain has TRBV4-1 and TRBJ2-1, with TRBD2 as a possible D gene (5 bases). Germline V gene sequence: CDR1 MGHRA, CDR2 YSYEKL. The germline V and J ends were trimmed by 7 bases and 4 bases, with 26 bases remaining between them. The CDR3 is 18 amino acids. CDR3 region: CASTNGLAQSSRYNEQFF. CDR3 nucleotides: TGCGCCAGCACCAACGGTCTAGCTCAGTCCTCCAGATACAATGAGCAGTTCTTC.

This clonotype was seen more than once but under ten times. CDR3 amino acids: CASSSSSGGFASTDTQYF. In nucleotides, the CDR3 is TGCGCCAGCAGCTCTTCTAGCGGGGGGTTTGCTAGCACAGATACGCAGTATTTT. The genes are TRBV4-1 and TRBJ2-3, with TRBD2 matching 11 bases. V shed 5 bases and J 0 bases; nucleotides not matched to a gene: 10. The CDR3 runs 18 residues. The germline gives CDR1 MGHRA, CDR2 YSYEKL.

This clonotype occurred a few times. This chain connects TRBV20-1 to TRBJ1-4; TRBD1 might be the D (5 bases). Trimming removed 0 bases at V and 8 bases at J, with 13 bases between. CDR3 length: 14 amino acids. From germline, CDR1 is DFQATT and CDR2 SNEGSKA (reference sequence). CDR3 loop: CSAREQDGSEKLFF. The CDR3 DNA reads TGCAGTGCTAGAGAACAGGACGGGTCAGAAAAACTGTTTTTT.

There are a few counts of this clonotype. Germline is not matched at one junction end, which may reflect a read error. The V gene is TRBV13, the J gene TRBJ2-7; 8 nucleotides agree with TRBD1. Germline assignment: CDR1 PRHDT and CDR2 FYEKMQ (reference sequence). This CDR3 is built from 11 residues. The CDR3 nucleotides are TGTGCCAGCAGCGGACAGGGACCCGAACCGTTC. Protein sequence: CASSGQGPEPF.

This clonotype was detected only a few times. The chain is built from TRBV27 and TRBJ2-7, with 8 bases aligning to TRBD1. Germline V gene lookup returns CDR1 MNHEY and CDR2 SMNVEV (reference sequence). Unmatched junction bases numbered 12, after V lost 6 bases and J lost 5 bases. This CDR3 has 15 amino acids. The chain's CDR3 is CASSPATPQGDEQYF. The CDR3 bases are TGTGCCAGCAGCCCCGCCACCCCACAGGGGGACGAGCAGTACTTC.

On this clonotype itself: A single base separates this from a much larger clone, so it may be a read error. The rearrangement joins TRBV3-1 to TRBJ2-1, with D possibly TRBD2 on 6 matching bases. The CDR3 contains 14 residues. Trimming removed 4 bases at V and 3 bases at J, with 10 bases between. Germline V CDR1 and CDR2: LGHDT, YNNKEL (reference sequence). The CDR3 here is CASSPGTFYNEQFF. DNA for the CDR3: TGTGCCAGCAGCCCCGGGACTTTCTACAATGAGCAGTTCTTC.

This clonotype was observed at least ten times. This chain connects TRBV15 to TRBJ2-7, with 10 bases matching TRBD1. J gave up 1 base and V 3 bases, and 0 bases lay outside the gene matches. The germline gives CDR1 LNHNV, CDR2 YYDKDF (reference sequence). CDR3 length: 14 residues. The CDR3 region is CATSRGQGSYEQYF. DNA for the CDR3: TGTGCCACCAGCAGGGGACAGGGGTCCTACGAGCAGTACTTC.

The chain couples TRBV29-1 to TRBJ2-5, with TRBD2 matching 9 bases. The germline gives CDR1 SQVTM, CDR2 ANQGSEA. Trimming at V came to 6 bases and at J to 5 bases, leaving 7 bases not matched to a gene. This CDR3 comprises 13 residues. CDR3 nucleotides: TGCAGCGTGGGGGGCCTAGCGGGGGAGACCCAGTACTTC. It encodes CSVGGLAGETQYF.

In this sample, this clonotype turned up a few times. The V call is TRBV9, the J call TRBJ2-1; the D gene is possibly TRBD2 (6 bases). Germline values: CDR1 SGDLS, CDR2 YYNGEE. The V and J ends lost 0 bases and 0 bases respectively, with 10 bases between them. The CDR3 covers 16 residues. The CDR3 coding sequence is TGTGCCAGCAGCGTAGTCCAGCGGGCCTCCTACAATGAGCAGTTCTTC. This gives the protein CASSVVQRASYNEQFF.

This clonotype was seen more than once but under ten times. The rearrangement joins TRBV20-1 to TRBJ2-1; D might be TRBD1 (6 bases). This CDR3 has 18 residues. Germline CDR1 DFQATT, CDR2 SNEGSKA (reference sequence). V lost 0 bases and J 0 bases, leaving 18 bases between the germline ends. The CDR3: CSARDSRDINRSYNEQFF. CDR3 sequence (DNA): TGCAGTGCTAGAGATTCGAGGGACATAAACCGCTCCTACAATGAGCAGTTCTTC.

This clonotype occurred a few times. This sequence joins TRBV5-1 and TRBJ1-6; TRBD1 matches 7 bases. CDR3 length: 15 amino acids. The germline V gene encodes CDR1 SGHRS and CDR2 YFSETQ. With V trimmed by 7 bases and J by 5 bases, 9 bases remained unmatched. The CDR3 DNA reads TGCGCCAGCCGCCGAGGGGGCGAGGATAATTCACCCCTCCACTTT. Protein product: CASRRGGEDNSPLHF.

The chain has TRBV29-1 and TRBJ2-1; 11 bases are shared with TRBD1. Germline CDR1 and CDR2: SQVTM and ANQGSEA. The CDR3 loop spans 20 amino acids. V dropped 3 bases and J dropped 0; count of bases not matched to a gene: 16. The CDR3 DNA reads as TGCAGCGTTGATGGATCGGACAGGGGGCTTTCCGGAGGCTCCTACAATGAGCAGTTCTTC. This translates into CSVDGSDRGLSGGSYNEQFF.

The chain recombines TRBV6-1 with TRBJ2-3; D is possibly TRBD2 (7 bases). From germline, CDR1 is MNHNS and CDR2 SASEGT. Trimming took 10 bases from V and 0 from J, leaving 20 bases between them. The CDR3 has 16 residues. CDR3 amino acids: CATRSTAGASTDTQYF. The CDR3 DNA sequence: TGTGCCACCCGGAGTACGGCGGGGGCAAGCACAGATACGCAGTATTTT.